Sequencing of this T cell receptor (beta chain) was carried out in a study of cytomegalovirus exposure and HLA in healthy donors. Study-wide background: The 100 to 150 validation repertoires and the roughly 680 first-cohort repertoires shared a platform, a later analysis reported. Study conclusions and caveats: Researchers reported that a few CMV-associated chains were confirmed in vitro as CMV antigen-specific. The study recorded 150 to 200 TCR beta chains that were cytomegalovirus-associated. The majority of TCR sequences were rare, yet some public TCRs appeared in many donors.

J was trimmed by 4 bases and V by 6 bases; bases with no gene match: 9. Germline lookup yields CDR1 SGHTA and CDR2 FQGNSA. The CDR3 runs 15 residues. Using immunoSEQ multiplex PCR, the repertoire was profiled, and TCRdb retains in-frame clones only, with some absent. This sample has about 140,000 clones, with roughly 87% found just once. A single count supports this clone. No antigen is known for it. The sequence was collected from a man aged 18 to 30 in good health and CMV-seropositive. The V and J genes are TRBV7-2 and TRBJ1-2; 9 nucleotides agree with TRBD1. Sequencing used PBMCs. The chain's CDR3 is CASRTDRGKVYGYTF. CDR3 nucleotide sequence: TGTGCCAGCAGAACGGACAGGGGAAAGGTCTATGGCTACACCTTC.